The text below deals with one TCR beta chain. Its antigen is not known. The sample belongs to a study of graft-versus-host responses after intestinal transplantation. About the study: The recipients all started with anti-thymocyte globulin induction and then took tacrolimus and steroids for about 3 years. Whole-study findings and limits: Peak levels of circulating GvH clones tracked with early post-transplant HvG declines. Patients who carried graft-donor T cell macrochimerism also had high graft-versus-host to host-versus-graft clonal ratios in their allografts. GvH clones appeared in recipient marrow, some first in ileum or blood.

The data were produced by immunoSEQ multiplex PCR, yet TCRdb's version contains in-frame clones alone and is incomplete. The profile covers 70,000 or so clones, with roughly 84% appearing a single time and 0.39% taken by the ten largest. The germline V gene has CDR1 MDHEN and CDR2 SYDVKM. This CDR3 contains 15 residues. Trimming took 2 bases from V and 2 from J, leaving 12 bases between them. The input for sequencing was unstimulated CD4+ T cells sorted from spleen or lymph node cells, taken before transplant. This receptor was obtained from a human donor who was the organ donor for an intestinal transplant. This chain uses TRBV28 with TRBJ2-5; D call uncertain. CDR3 DNA: TGTGCCAGCAGTTTAGCGCAGGTGGTACAAGAGACCCAGTACTTC. This gives the protein CASSLAQVVQETQYF.